This TCR beta chain was documented in a study of identical twins. This clonotype has only a few counts. With V trimmed by 5 bases and J by 3 bases, 9 bases remained unmatched. The CDR3 runs to 16 residues. CDR1 is MNHEY and CDR2 is SMNVEV in the germline V gene (reference sequence). MiXCR was run by TCRdb on the 5' RACE reads, yielding one entry per CDR3 protein. There are 650,000 to 800,000 distinct CDR3 sequences in the sample; 8.6% occur only once, and more than 0.75% lies in the top ten. These data were likewise used in another study, on yellow fever vaccine responses in identical twins.

The receptor comes from a woman between 18 and 30 years old in good health. The sequencing input was PBMCs. The rearrangement links TRBV27 to TRBJ2-3; the match to TRBD2 covers 9 bases. The CDR3 is CASSHEREDKTDTQYF. The CDR3 nucleotides read TGTGCCAGCAGTCATGAGCGGGAGGACAAGACAGATACGCAGTATTTT.